One TCR beta chain is described in this entry. Its cognate antigen is unknown. PCR employed 60 Vbeta and 13 Jbeta primers. TCRdb's copy holds only in-frame clones and misses some; the assay was immunoSEQ multiplex PCR. The table includes around 120,000 clones, 80% detected once. The data stem from a study of cytomegalovirus exposure and HLA in healthy donors. Whole-study results and caveats: The HLA-A and HLA-B alleles of most subjects were reportedly predicted accurately from TCR beta sequences. In a later analysis, the majority of CMV-associated beta chains seemingly showed HLA restriction. Later work showed greater clonal expansion in HLA-associated TCR beta chains than in equally common others. In a later analysis, several top co-occurrence clusters appeared linked to parvovirus B19, influenza, CMV and Epstein-Barr virus.

The V gene's germline CDR1 is MNHEY and CDR2 SVGAGI. V dropped 6 bases and J dropped 0 bases, with 9 bases sitting between them. This CDR3 contains 14 residues. Source material: PBMCs. The V call is TRBV6-5, the J call TRBJ1-3; TRBD1 is a possible D gene (5 bases). This TCR was recovered from a female donor in good health and CMV-seropositive. CDR3 in amino acids: CASSPGFSGNTIYF. In DNA, the CDR3 is TGTGCCAGCAGCCCAGGGTTCTCTGGAAACACCATATATTTT.